Sequencing of this TCR beta chain was carried out in a study of Tregs in tolerant kidney transplant recipients. Study at large: The nonmyeloablative bone marrow transplants came from related graft donors, with transient mixed chimerism. General study points: Antigen-driven expansion was suggested because donor-specific Tregs expanded more than all Tregs in tolerant patients.

The junction had 6 bases not matched to a gene; V was cut back by 5 bases and J by 3 bases. The germline V gene encodes CDR1 ENHRY and CDR2 SYGVKD. The CDR3 loop spans 14 amino acids. Some clones are missing from TCRdb's copy, which holds only in-frame ones; the method was immunoSEQ multiplex PCR. The sample includes 90,000 to 120,000 clones, about 90% of them seen just once. In regard to this clone: Its specificity is not known.

This specimen consisted of CD4+ T cells from blood, obtained before the transplant. The source of this sequence is a human donor who received a combined kidney and bone marrow transplant. V and J are TRBV10-3 and TRBJ2-7; 8 positions match TRBD1. CDR3 residues: CAISLQGGGYEQYF. The CDR3 DNA sequence: TGTGCCATCAGTTTACAGGGGGGAGGCTACGAGCAGTACTTC.